The entry below gives a single TCR beta chain sequence along with its context. Multiple sclerosis controls were treatment-naive patients with stable or active relapsing-remitting disease. The source of the sample is a study of CD8 T cells in Susac syndrome. The CDR3 is 14 residues long. Per the germline V gene, CDR1 is LNHDA and CDR2 is SQIVND (reference sequence). V lost 9 bases to trimming and J lost 5 bases; unmatched junction nucleotides: 13. RNA was extracted with the RNeasy kit, and a quantity of about 0.45 to 1 ug was reverse transcribed using random hexamers. Across 54 Vbeta and 13 Jbeta, immunoSEQ multiplex PCR amplified TCR beta CDR3. TCRdb independently ran MiXCR on the immunoSEQ multiplex PCR reads; one entry per CDR3 protein. Among around 200,000 distinct CDR3 sequences listed, around 95% were seen once.

This sequence originates from a human donor with multiple sclerosis. The J gene is TRBJ2-7, the V gene TRBV19; 7 bases line up with TRBD1. The sequenced sample was CD4+ T cells from PBMCs. The CDR3 here is CASSSSGTAHEQYF. The CDR3 DNA sequence: TGTGCCAGCTCATCCTCCGGGACAGCCCACGAGCAGTACTTC. Supplemented by reference TRBV19 and TRBJ2-7, the full variable domain reads DGGITQSPKYLFRKEGQNVTLSCEQNLNHDAMYWYRQDPGQGLRLIYYSQIVNDFQKGDIAEGYSVSREKKESFPLTVTSAQKNPTAFYLCASSSSGTAHEQYFGPGTRLTVT.